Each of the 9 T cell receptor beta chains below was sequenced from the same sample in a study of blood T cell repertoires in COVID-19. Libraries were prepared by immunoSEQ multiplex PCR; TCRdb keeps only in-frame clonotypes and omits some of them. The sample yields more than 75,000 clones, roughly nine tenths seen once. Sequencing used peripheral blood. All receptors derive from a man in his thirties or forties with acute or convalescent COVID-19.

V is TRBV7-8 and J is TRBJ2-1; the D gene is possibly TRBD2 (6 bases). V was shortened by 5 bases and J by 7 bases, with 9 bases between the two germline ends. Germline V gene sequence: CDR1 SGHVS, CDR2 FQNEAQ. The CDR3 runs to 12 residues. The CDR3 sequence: CASSLRGNEQFF. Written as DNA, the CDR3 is TGTGCCAGCAGCCTCCGGGGGAATGAGCAGTTCTTC.

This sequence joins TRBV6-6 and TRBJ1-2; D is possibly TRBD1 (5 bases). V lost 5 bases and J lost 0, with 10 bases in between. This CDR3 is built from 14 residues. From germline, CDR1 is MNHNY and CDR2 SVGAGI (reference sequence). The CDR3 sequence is CASSLRDSNYGYTF. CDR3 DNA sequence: TGTGCCAGCAGTCTCAGGGATTCTAACTATGGCTACACCTTC.

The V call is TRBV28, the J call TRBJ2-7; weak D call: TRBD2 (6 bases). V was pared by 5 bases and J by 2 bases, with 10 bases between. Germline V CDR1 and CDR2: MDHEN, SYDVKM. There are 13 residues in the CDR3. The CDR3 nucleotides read TGTGCCAGCAGTCGGACTACTCCCTACGAGCAGTACTTC. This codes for CASSRTTPYEQYF. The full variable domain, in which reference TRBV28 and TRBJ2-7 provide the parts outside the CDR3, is DVKVTQSSRYLVKRTGEKVFLECVQDMDHENMFWYRQDPGLGLRLIYFSYDVKMKEKGDIPEGYSVSREKKERFSLILESASTNQTSMYLCASSRTTPYEQYFGPGTRLTVT.

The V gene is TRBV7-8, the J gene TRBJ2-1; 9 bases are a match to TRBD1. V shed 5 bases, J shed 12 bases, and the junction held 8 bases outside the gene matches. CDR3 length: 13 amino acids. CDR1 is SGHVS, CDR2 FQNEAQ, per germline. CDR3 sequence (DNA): TGTGCCAGCAGCCAGGGGACAGGGAGTTTGCAGTTCTTC. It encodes CASSQGTGSLQFF.

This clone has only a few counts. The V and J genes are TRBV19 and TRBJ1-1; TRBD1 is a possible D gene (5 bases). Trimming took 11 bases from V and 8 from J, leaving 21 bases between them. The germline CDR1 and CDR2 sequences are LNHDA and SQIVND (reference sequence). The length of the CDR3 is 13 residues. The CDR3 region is CAAKSRGFREAFF. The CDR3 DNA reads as TGTGCCGCCAAGAGTCGGGGGTTCAGGGAAGCTTTCTTT.

The DNA for the CDR3 is TGTGCCAGTACCCCGGGACAGGGGTCTCATCAGCCCCAGCATTTT. This encodes CASTPGQGSHQPQHF. V and J are TRBV19 and TRBJ1-5; 10 bases align to TRBD1. The germline V gene has CDR1 LNHDA and CDR2 SQIVND (reference sequence). Germline trimming cut 7 bases from V and 5 bases from J; bases unmatched to any gene: 8. The CDR3 length is 15 residues.

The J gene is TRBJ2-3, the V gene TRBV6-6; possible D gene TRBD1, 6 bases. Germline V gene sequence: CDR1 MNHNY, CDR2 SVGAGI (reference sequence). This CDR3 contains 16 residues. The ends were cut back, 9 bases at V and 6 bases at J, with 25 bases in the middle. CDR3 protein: CASPAGLTDTGDTQYF. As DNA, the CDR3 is TGTGCCAGTCCGGCCGGACTCACCGATACAGGGGATACGCAGTATTTT.

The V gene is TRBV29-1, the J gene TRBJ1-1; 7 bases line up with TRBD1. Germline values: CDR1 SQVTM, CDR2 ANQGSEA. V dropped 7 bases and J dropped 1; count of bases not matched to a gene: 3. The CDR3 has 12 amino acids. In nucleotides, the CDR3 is TGCAGCGCCAGGACAGGGAACACTGAAGCTTTCTTT. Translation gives CSARTGNTEAFF.

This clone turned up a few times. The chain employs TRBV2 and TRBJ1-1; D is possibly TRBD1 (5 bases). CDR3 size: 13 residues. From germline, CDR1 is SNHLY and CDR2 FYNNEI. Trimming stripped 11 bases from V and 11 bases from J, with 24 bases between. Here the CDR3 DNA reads TGTGCCGGGACTCGGGACTGGGGGGACGGGGCTTTCTTT. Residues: CAGTRDWGDGAFF. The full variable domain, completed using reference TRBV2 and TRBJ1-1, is EPEVTQTPSHQVTQMGQEVILRCVPISNHLYFYWYRQILGQKVEFLVSFYNNEISEKSEIFDDQFSVERPDGSNFTLKIRSTKLEDSAMYFCAGTRDWGDGAFFGQGTRLTVV.